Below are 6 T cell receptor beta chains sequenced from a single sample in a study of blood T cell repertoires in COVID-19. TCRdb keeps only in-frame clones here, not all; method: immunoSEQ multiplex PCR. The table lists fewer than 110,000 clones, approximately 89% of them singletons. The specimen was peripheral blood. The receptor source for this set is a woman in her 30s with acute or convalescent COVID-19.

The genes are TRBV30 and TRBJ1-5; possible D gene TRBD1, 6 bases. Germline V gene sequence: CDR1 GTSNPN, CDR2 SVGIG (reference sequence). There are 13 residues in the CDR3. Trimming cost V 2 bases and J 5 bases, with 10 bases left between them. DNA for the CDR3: TGTGCCTGGAGTCTGACAGGAGATCAGCCCCAGCATTTT. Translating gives CAWSLTGDQPQHF.

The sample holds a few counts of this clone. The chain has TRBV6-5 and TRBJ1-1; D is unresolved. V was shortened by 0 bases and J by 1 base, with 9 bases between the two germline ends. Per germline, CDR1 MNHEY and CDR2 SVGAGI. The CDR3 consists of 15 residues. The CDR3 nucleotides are TGTGCCAGCAGTTACTCGACGGCGGGGAACACTGAAGCTTTCTTT. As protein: CASSYSTAGNTEAFF.

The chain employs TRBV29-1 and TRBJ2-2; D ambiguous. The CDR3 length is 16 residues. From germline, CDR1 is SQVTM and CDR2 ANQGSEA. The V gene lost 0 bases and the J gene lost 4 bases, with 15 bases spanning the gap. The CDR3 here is CSVEDLSTLTTGELFF. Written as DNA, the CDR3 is TGCAGCGTTGAAGATCTCAGTACCCTCACCACCGGGGAGCTGTTTTTT.

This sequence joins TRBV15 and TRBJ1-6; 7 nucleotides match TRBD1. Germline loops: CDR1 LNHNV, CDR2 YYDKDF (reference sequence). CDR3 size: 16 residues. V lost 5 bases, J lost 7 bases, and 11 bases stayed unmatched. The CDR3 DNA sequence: TGTGCCACCAGCGAGGGAGGAGGGGGCGAGAATTCACCCCTCCACTTT. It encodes CATSEGGGGENSPLHF.

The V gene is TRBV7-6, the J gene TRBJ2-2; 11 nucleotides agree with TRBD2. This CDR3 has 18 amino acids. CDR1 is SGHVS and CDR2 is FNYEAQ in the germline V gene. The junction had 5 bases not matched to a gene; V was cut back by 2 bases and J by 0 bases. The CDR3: CASSLRGTSGSNTGELFF. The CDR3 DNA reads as TGTGCCAGCAGCTTACGGGGGACTAGCGGATCGAACACCGGGGAGCTGTTTTTT.

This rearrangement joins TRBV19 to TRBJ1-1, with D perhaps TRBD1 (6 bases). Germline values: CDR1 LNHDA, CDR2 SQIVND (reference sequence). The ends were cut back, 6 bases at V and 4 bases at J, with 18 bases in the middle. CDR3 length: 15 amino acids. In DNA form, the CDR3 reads TGTGCCAGTAGACCTGGGGGGGCTGGAGCCACTGAAGCTTTCTTT. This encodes CASRPGGAGATEAFF.